This is a list of T cell receptor beta chains from one sample in a study of vaccination and CD4 T cells after COVID-19. TCRdb re-analysed the PCR reads in MiXCR, keeping a single row per CDR3 protein. Here the sample spans around 21,000 distinct CDR3 sequences, around 55% being singletons. Antigen specificity for these receptors is unknown. The material sequenced was CD4+ T cells from blood, cultured in vitro. The receptors come from a human donor who had recovered from COVID-19. Both conserved end residues are part of each CDR3. D genes are given only for firm matches. Clone sizes are given selectively: once, few, many, or a class where the clone is expanded.

v_call	d_call	j_call	clone_size	cdr3_aa	cdr3_nt
TRBV12-3/TRBV12-4	-	TRBJ2-5	-	CASSFGVQETQYF	TGTGCCAGCAGTTTCGGGGTACAAGAGACCCAGTACTTC
TRBV27	TRBD1	TRBJ1-2	-	CASSPGQGFGYGYTF	TGTGCCAGCAGTCCGGGACAGGGGTTCGGCTATGGCTACACCTTC
TRBV6-5	-	TRBJ1-5	-	CASSYQDSNQPQHF	TGTGCCAGCAGTTACCAGGACAGCAATCAGCCCCAGCATTTT
TRBV7-2	-	TRBJ2-7	-	CASSLEQGRGEQYF	TGTGCCAGCAGCTTAGAACAGGGACGGGGCGAGCAGTACTTC
TRBV12-3/TRBV12-4	TRBD2	TRBJ2-5	-	CASTLGRPGGETQYF	TGTGCCAGCACCCTCGGGAGGCCGGGGGGAGAGACCCAGTACTTC
TRBV7-2	TRBD2	TRBJ2-3	-	CASSPSGTMADTQYF	TGTGCCAGCAGTCCTAGCGGCACCATGGCAGATACGCAGTATTTT
TRBV20-1	TRBD1	TRBJ2-2	few	CSARSGQTNTGELFF	TGCAGTGCTAGGTCGGGACAGACGAACACCGGGGAGCTGTTTTTT
TRBV7-3	TRBD1	TRBJ2-2	once	CASSRGQGAIGELFF	TGTGCCAGCAGCCGGGGACAGGGGGCAATCGGGGAGCTGTTTTTT
TRBV11-3	TRBD1	TRBJ1-1	-	CASSFGTAVNTEAFF	TGTGCCAGCAGCTTCGGGACAGCGGTGAACACTGAAGCTTTCTTT
TRBV5-3	TRBD1	TRBJ1-2	-	CARSSKQGHYGYTF	TGTGCCAGAAGCTCCAAACAGGGGCACTATGGCTACACCTTC
TRBV7-9	TRBD2	TRBJ2-3	-	CASRQDSRLAGASQYF	TGTGCCAGCAGACAAGACAGCCGACTAGCGGGGGCTTCGCAGTATTTT
TRBV20-1	-	TRBJ1-2	few	CSASGGSLYYGYTF	TGCAGTGCTAGTGGGGGGTCTCTCTACTATGGCTACACCTTC
TRBV20-1	-	TRBJ1-2	-	CSARDGYTF	TGCAGTGCTAGGGATGGCTACACCTTC
TRBV23-1	TRBD1	TRBJ1-2	once	CASSQLGQIGYTF	TGCGCCAGCAGTCAATTGGGACAGATTGGCTACACCTTC
TRBV6-1	TRBD2	TRBJ2-7	once	CASSEDIAGLHSYEQYF	TGTGCCAGCAGTGAAGATATAGCGGGACTACACTCCTACGAGCAGTACTTC
TRBV7-2	-	TRBJ2-5	-	CASSWAVGETQYF	TGTGCCAGCAGCTGGGCCGTCGGGGAGACCCAGTACTTC
TRBV10-3	-	TRBJ2-7	-	CAISVLQGYEQYF	TGTGCCATCAGCGTACTACAGGGCTACGAGCAGTACTTC
TRBV6-2/TRBV6-3	-	TRBJ2-7	-	CASSSKSYEQYF	TGTGCCAGCAGTTCTAAAAGCTACGAGCAGTACTTC
TRBV28	TRBD1	TRBJ1-5	few	CASRPGTGGFQPQHF	TGTGCCAGCAGACCCGGGACAGGGGGGTTTCAGCCCCAGCATTTT
TRBV6-1	-	TRBJ1-1	-	CASSAGPREAFF	TGTGCCAGCAGTGCCGGACCCCGCGAAGCTTTCTTT
TRBV7-2	-	TRBJ2-5	medium-sized	CASSLLGGQETQYF	TGTGCCAGCAGCTTACTGGGGGGTCAAGAGACCCAGTACTTC
TRBV20-1	-	TRBJ1-6	few	CSASQNSYNSPLHF	TGCAGTGCTAGCCAGAACTCCTATAATTCACCCCTCCACTTT
TRBV20-1	TRBD2	TRBJ2-3	-	CSARLSGEADTQYF	TGCAGTGCTAGACTTAGCGGGGAGGCAGATACGCAGTATTTT
TRBV2	-	TRBJ1-1	few	CASSEIVGRSEAFF	TGTGCCAGCAGTGAGATCGTTGGACGCAGTGAAGCTTTCTTT
TRBV20-1	TRBD2	TRBJ2-7	-	CSARVGGAGSYEQYF	TGCAGTGCTAGAGTCGGGGGGGCCGGCTCCTACGAGCAGTACTTC
TRBV7-2	TRBD2	TRBJ2-3	-	CASSLDGASGRTDTQYF	TGTGCCAGCAGCTTGGATGGGGCTAGCGGTCGCACAGATACGCAGTATTTT
TRBV19	TRBD1	TRBJ1-6	-	CASSIRDRSSYNSPLHF	TGTGCCAGTAGTATCCGGGACAGGAGCTCCTATAATTCACCCCTCCACTTT
TRBV20-1	-	TRBJ1-2	-	CSARDIGGTDCGYTF	TGCAGTGCTAGAGATATCGGGGGTACGGACTGTGGCTACACCTTC